The sequence of this TCR beta chain was determined in a study of blood T cells in healthy people across ages. Findings and limits, study-wide: No conclusive comparison of naive versus antigen-experienced cells was possible with unsorted PBMCs.

In regard to this clonotype: The antigen is unknown.

Donors ranged from roughly 6 to 90 years old and were healthy Caucasians in Russia. It was approximately 10 milliliters of peripheral blood that were drawn from each donor. The second PCR ran roughly 6 to 12 cycles with a sample-barcoded 5' primer and J-beta primers. MiXCR was run by TCRdb on the 5' RACE reads, yielding one entry per CDR3 protein. Among roughly 800,000 distinct CDR3 sequences listed, 55% to 75% were seen once. This receptor was obtained from a man aged 25-40 years in good health. The source material was blood.

The CDR3 loop reads CSVADRGDQPQYF. CDR3 nucleotide sequence: TGCAGCGTCGCGGACAGGGGCGATCAGCCCCAGTATTTT. V is TRBV29-1 and J is TRBJ1-5; 9 bases are shared with TRBD1. The J call may be in error: the DNA end matches TRBJ2-3 better. This CDR3 is 13 amino acids long. Germline V CDR1 and CDR2: SQVTM, ANQGSEA.